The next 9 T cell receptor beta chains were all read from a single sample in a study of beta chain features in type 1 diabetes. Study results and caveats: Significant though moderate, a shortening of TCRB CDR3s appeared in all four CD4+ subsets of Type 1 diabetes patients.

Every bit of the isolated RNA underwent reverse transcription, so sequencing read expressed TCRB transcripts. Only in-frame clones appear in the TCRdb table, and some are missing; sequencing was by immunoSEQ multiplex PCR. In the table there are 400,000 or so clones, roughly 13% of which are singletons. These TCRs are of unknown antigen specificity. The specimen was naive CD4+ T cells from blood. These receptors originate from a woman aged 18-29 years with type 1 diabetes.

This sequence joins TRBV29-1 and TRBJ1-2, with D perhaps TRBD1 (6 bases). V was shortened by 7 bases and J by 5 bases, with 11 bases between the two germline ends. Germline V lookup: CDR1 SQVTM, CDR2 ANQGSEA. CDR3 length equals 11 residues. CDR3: CSASTGYGYTF. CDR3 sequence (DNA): TGCAGCGCTTCCACAGGGTATGGCTACACCTTC.

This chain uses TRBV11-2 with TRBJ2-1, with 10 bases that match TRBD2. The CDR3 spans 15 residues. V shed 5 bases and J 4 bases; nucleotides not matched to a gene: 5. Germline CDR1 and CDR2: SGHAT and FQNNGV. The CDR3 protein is CASSRTSGNYNEQFF. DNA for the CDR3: TGTGCCAGCAGCCGCACTAGCGGGAATTACAATGAGCAGTTCTTC.

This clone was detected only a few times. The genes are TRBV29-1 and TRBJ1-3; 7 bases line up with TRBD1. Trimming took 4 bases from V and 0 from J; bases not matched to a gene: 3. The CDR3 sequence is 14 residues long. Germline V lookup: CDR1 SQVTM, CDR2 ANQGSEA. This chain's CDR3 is CSVAPGGSGNTIYF. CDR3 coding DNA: TGCAGCGTTGCCCCAGGGGGCTCTGGAAACACCATATATTTT.

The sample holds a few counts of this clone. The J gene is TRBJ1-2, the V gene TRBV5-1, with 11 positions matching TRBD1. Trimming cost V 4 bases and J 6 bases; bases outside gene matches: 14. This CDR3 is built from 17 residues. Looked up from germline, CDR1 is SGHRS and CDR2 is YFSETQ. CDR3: CASSITGTGGRFDGYTF. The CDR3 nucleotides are TGCGCCAGCAGCATTACCGGGACAGGGGGACGTTTCGATGGCTACACCTTC.

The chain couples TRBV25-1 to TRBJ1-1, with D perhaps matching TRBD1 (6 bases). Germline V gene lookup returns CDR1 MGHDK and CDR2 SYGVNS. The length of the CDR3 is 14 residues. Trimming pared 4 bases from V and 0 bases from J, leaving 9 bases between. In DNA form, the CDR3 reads TGTGCCAGCAGTGGAAACAGGGTGAACACTGAAGCTTTCTTT. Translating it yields CASSGNRVNTEAFF.

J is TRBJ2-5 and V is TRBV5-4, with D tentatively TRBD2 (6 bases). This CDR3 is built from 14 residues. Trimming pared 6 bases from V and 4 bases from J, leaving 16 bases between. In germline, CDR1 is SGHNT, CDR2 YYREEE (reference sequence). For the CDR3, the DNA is TGTGCCAGCACTAGCGAAGTCGGCGGAGAGACCCAGTACTTC. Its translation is CASTSEVGGETQYF.

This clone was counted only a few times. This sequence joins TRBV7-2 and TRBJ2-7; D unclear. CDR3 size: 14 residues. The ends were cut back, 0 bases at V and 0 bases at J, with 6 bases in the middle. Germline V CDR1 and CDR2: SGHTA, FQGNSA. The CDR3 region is CASSLAPGSYEQYF. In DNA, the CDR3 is TGTGCCAGCAGCTTAGCTCCGGGCTCCTACGAGCAGTACTTC.

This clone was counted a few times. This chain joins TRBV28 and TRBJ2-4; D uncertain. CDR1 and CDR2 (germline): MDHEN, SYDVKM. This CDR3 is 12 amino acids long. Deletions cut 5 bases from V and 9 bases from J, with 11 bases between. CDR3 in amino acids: CASSTGSSIQYF. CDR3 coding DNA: TGTGCCAGCAGTACCGGGTCGAGCATTCAGTACTTC.

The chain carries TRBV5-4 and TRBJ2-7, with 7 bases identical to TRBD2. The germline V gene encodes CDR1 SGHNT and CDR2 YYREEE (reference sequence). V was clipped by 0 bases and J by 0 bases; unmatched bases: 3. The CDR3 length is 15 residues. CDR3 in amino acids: CASSLARGSSYEQYF. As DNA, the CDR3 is TGTGCCAGCAGCTTGGCGCGGGGGAGCTCCTACGAGCAGTACTTC. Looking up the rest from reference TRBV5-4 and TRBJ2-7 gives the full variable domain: ETGVTQSPTHLIKTRGQQVTLRCSSQSGHNTVSWYQQALGQGPQFIFQYYREEENGRGNFPPRFSGLQFPNYSSELNVNALELDDSALYLCASSLARGSSYEQYFGPGTRLTVT.